The next 2 T cell receptor beta chains were all read from a single sample in a study of siplizumab effects on memory and regulatory T cells. Assay: immunoSEQ multiplex PCR; the TCRdb copy retains only in-frame clones and omits some. The table records 90,000 to 110,000 clones, about 91% of them present only once. The sample was Tregs sorted from blood. These receptors all stem from a human donor in good health.

The rearrangement uses TRBV18 and TRBJ1-1, with D possibly being TRBD1 (5 bases). Germline values: CDR1 KGHSH, CDR2 LQKENI. Trimming cost V 6 bases and J 3 bases, with 14 bases left between them. This CDR3 has 14 amino acids. The CDR3 here is CASSLGESYTEAFF. DNA for the CDR3: TGTGCCAGCTCCCTGGGGGAGTCATACACTGAAGCTTTCTTT.

This chain links TRBV7-9 with TRBJ1-1; 11 bases line up with TRBD1. The CDR3 consists of 14 residues. CDR1 is SEHNR, CDR2 FQNEAQ, per germline (reference sequence). V gave up 5 bases and J gave up 3 bases; unmatched junction bases: 2. DNA for the CDR3: TGTGCCAGCAGCCCGGACAGGGGGCACACTGAAGCTTTCTTT. It encodes CASSPDRGHTEAFF.